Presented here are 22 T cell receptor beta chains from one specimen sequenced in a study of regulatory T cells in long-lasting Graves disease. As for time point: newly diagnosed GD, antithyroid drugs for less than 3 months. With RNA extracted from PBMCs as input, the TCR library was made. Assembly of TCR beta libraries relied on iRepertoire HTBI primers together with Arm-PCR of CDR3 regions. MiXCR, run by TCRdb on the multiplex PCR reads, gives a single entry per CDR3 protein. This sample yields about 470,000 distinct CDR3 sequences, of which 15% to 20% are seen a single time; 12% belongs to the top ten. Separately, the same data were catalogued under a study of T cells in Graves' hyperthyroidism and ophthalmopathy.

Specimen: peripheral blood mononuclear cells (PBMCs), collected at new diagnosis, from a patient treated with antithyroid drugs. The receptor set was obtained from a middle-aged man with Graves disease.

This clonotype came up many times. The CDR3 region has the DNA TGCAGTGCTAAGACAGAGAACACTGAAGCTTTCTTT. This codes for CSAKTENTEAFF. V gene TRBV20-1 combines with J gene TRBJ1-1; TRBD1 might be the D (5 bases). V lost 4 bases to trimming and J lost 1 base, with 7 bases between them. This CDR3 contains 12 residues. Germline loops: CDR1 DFQATT, CDR2 SNEGSKA (reference sequence).

The CDR3 sequence: CASSTSGAAHTQYF. Written as DNA, the CDR3 is TGTGCCAGCAGTACTAGCGGAGCGGCGCATACGCAGTATTTT. This chain uses TRBV28 with TRBJ2-3; the match to TRBD2 covers 8 bases. After removal of 5 bases from V and 7 bases from J, the junction contained 8 bases not matched to a gene. CDR1 and CDR2 from the germline V gene are MDHEN and SYDVKM. CDR3 length: 14 amino acids.

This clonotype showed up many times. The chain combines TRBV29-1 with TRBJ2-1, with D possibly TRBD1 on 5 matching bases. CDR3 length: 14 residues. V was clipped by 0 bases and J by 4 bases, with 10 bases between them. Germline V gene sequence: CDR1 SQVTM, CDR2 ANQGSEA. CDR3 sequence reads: CSVEDRQKYNEQFF. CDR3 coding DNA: TGCAGCGTTGAAGATCGACAGAAATACAATGAGCAGTTCTTC.

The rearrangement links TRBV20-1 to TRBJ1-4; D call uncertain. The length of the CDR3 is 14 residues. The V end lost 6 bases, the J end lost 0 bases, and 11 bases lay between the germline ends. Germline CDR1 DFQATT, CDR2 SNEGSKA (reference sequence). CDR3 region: CSARSGTTNEKLFF. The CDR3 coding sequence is TGCAGTGCCAGGAGCGGAACAACTAATGAAAAACTGTTTTTT.

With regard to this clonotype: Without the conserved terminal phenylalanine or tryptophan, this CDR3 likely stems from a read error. CDR3 nucleotides: TGTGCCAGCAGTTTGGGGGCTATAGCAGATACGCAGTATCTT. Protein product: CASSLGAIADTQYL. The chain carries TRBV12-3 or TRBV12-4 and TRBJ2-3, with D possibly being TRBD1 (6 bases). The CDR3 is 14 residues long. Between the trimmed V and J ends, which lost 3 bases and 4 bases, there was a span of 11 bases.

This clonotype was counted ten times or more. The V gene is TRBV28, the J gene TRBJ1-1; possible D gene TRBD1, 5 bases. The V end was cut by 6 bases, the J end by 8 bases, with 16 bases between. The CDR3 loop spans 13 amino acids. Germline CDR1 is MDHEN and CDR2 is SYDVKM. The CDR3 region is CASSFRDDKEAFF. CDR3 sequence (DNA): TGTGCCAGCAGCTTTAGGGACGATAAGGAAGCTTTCTTT. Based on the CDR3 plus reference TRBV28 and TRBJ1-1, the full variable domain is DVKVTQSSRYLVKRTGEKVFLECVQDMDHENMFWYRQDPGLGLRLIYFSYDVKMKEKGDIPEGYSVSREKKERFSLILESASTNQTSMYLCASSFRDDKEAFFGQGTRLTVV.

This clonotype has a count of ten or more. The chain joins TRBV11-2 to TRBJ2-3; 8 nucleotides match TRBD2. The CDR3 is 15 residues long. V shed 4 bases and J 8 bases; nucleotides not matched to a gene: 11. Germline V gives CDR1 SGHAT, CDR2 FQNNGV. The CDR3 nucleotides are TGTGCCAGCAGCTCCCGGGGGGGCGGGAGAATTACGCAGTATTTT. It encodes CASSSRGGGRITQYF.

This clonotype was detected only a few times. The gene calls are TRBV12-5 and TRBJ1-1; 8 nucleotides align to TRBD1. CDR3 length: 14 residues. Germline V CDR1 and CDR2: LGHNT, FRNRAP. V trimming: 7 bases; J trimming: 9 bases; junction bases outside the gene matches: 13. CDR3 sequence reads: CASAPPLGQGKAFF. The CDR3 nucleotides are TGTGCTAGTGCTCCTCCCTTAGGACAGGGCAAAGCTTTCTTT.

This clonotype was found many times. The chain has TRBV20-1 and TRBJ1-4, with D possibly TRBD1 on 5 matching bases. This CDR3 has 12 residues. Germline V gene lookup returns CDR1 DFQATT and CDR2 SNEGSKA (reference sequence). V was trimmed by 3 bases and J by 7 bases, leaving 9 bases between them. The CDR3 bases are TGCAGTGCTAGTGTTGGGACTGAAAAACTGTTTTTT. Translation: CSASVGTEKLFF.

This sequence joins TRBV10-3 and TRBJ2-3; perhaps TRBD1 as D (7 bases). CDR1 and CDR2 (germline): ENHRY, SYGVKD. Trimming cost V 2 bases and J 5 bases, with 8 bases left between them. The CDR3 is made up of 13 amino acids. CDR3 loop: CAISEQGGDTQYF. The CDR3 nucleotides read TGTGCCATCAGTGAGCAGGGGGGAGATACGCAGTATTTT.

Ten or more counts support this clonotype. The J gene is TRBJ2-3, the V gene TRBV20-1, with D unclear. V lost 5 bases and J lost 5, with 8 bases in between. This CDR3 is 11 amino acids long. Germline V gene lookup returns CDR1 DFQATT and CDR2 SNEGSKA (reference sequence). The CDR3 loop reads CSASRGDTQYF. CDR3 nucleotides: TGCAGTGCTTCTCGCGGAGATACGCAGTATTTT.

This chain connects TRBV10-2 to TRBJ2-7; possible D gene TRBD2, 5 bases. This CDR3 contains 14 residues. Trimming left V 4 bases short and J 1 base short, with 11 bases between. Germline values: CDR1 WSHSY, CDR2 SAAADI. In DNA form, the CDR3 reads TGCGCCAGCAGTGGAGAGGGCAGATCCTACGAGCAGTACTTC. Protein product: CASSGEGRSYEQYF.

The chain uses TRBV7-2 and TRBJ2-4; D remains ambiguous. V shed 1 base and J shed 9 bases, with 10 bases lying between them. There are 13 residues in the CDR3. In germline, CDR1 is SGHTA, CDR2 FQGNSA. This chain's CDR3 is CASSLGPSAIQYF. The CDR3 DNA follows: TGTGCCAGCAGCTTAGGGCCCTCGGCCATTCAGTACTTC.

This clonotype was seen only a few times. The CDR3 region has the DNA TGTGCCACCAGTGAGGCAAGGACAGGGGGCAACACTGAAGCTTTCTTT. Translated: CATSEARTGGNTEAFF. This sequence joins TRBV24-1 and TRBJ1-1, with 11 bases identical to TRBD1. The CDR3 loop spans 16 amino acids. The V and J ends lost 4 bases and 2 bases, in that order; junction bases with no gene match: 5. Germline-derived CDR1 and CDR2 are KGHDR and SFDVKD.

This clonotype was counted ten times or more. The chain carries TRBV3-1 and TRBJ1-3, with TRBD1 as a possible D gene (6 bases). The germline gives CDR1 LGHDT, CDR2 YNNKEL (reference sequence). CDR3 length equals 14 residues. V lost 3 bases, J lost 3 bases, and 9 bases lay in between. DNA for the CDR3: TGTGCCAGCAGCCACACGGACAGTGGAAACACCATATATTTT. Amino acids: CASSHTDSGNTIYF.

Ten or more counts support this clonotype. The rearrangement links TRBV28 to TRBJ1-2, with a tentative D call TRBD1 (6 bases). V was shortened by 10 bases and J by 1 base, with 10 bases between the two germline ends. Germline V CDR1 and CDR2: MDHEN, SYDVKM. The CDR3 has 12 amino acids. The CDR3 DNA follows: TGTGCCACCTCCAGGGGTAACTATGGCTACACCTTC. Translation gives CATSRGNYGYTF.

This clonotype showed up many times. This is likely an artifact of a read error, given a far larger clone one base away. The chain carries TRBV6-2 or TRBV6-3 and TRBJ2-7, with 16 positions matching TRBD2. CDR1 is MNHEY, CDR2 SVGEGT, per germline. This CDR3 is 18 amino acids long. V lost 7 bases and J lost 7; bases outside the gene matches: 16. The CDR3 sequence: CASTPGTSGRAYYNEQYF. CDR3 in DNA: TGTGCCAGCACTCCAGGGACTAGCGGGAGGGCCTACTACAATGAGCAGTACTTC.

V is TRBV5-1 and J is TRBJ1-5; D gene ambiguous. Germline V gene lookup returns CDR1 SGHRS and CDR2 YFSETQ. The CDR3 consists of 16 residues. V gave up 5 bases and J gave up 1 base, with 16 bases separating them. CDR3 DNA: TGCGCCAGCAGAGGACTCGAGGTACAGAGCAATCAGCCCCAGCATTTT. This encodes CASRGLEVQSNQPQHF.

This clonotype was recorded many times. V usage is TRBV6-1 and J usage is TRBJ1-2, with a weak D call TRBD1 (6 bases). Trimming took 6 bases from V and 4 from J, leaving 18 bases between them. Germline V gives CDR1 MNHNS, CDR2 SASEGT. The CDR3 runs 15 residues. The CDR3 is CASRPDFQGGYGYTF. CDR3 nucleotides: TGTGCCAGCAGACCGGACTTCCAAGGGGGCTATGGCTACACCTTC.

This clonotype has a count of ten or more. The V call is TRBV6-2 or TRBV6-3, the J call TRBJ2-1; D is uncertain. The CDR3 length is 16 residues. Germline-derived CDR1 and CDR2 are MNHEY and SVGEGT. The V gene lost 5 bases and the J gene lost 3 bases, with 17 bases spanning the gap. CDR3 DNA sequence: TGTGCCAGCAGTGAACAAGCCGGTCAAGACTACAATGAGCAGTTCTTC. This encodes CASSEQAGQDYNEQFF.

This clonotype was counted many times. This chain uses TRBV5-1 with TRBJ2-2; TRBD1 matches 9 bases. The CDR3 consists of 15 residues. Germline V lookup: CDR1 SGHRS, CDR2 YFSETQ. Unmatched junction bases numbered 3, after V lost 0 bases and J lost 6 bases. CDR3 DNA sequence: TGCGCCAGCAGCTTGGGACAGGGGGGCGCCGGGGAGCTGTTTTTT. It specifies CASSLGQGGAGELFF.

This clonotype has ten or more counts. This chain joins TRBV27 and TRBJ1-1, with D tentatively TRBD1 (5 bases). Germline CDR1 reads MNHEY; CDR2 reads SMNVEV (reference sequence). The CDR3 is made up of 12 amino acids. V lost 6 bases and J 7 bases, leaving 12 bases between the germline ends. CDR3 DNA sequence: TGTGCCAGCAGCAGGTTGAGGGGTGAAGCTTTCTTT. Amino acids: CASSRLRGEAFF.